This TCR beta chain was documented in a study of shared clonotypes between healthy human individuals. Germline values: CDR1 LGHNA, CDR2 YNFKEQ. The CDR3 is made up of 15 amino acids. Whole-study results and caveats: Generally, naive subsets came out with larger estimated richness than memory subsets.

As regards this clone: What it binds is unknown. At one end the junction does not follow the germline gene, possibly because of a read error.

The study separated CD4+ cells into CD45RA+ naive and CD45RA-negative memory subsets. Replicate PCRs from sorted subsets contained 200 ng DNA, which is some 30,000 T cell genomes. Clones were read by immunoSEQ multiplex PCR, and TCRdb kept only the in-frame ones, dropping some. The sample carries some 2,400,000 clones, approximately 96% recorded once. Input material: naive CD4+ T cells sorted from blood. Documented subset: CD45RA+ positively selected. The rearrangement joins TRBV4-2 to TRBJ2-7; 8 bases are a match to TRBD1. The TCR comes from a man in his late teens or twenties in good health. The CDR3 DNA reads TGTGCCAGCAGTCAAGCCCCGGACAGGGCCGACGAGCAGTACTTC. Its translation is CASSQAPDRADEQYF.